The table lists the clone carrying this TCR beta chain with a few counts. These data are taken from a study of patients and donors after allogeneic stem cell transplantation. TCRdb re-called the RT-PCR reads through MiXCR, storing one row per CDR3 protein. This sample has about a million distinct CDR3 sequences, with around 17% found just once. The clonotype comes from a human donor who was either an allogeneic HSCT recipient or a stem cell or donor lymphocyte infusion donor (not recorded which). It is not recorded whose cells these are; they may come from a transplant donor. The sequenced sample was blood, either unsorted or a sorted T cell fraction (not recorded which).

CDR3: CAISAGQGKNEQFF. CDR3 bases: TGTGCCATCAGTGCTGGACAGGGGAAGAATGAGCAGTTCTTC. The rearrangement joins TRBV10-3 to TRBJ2-1; 9 bases map to TRBD1. The CDR3 runs to 14 residues. V was clipped by 4 bases and J by 7 bases; unmatched bases: 5. From germline, CDR1 is ENHRY and CDR2 SYGVKD.